The 15 T cell receptor beta chains in this list originate from one sample, sequenced in a study of PD-L1 blockade in urothelial cancer. TCRdb keeps only in-frame clones here, not all; method: immunoSEQ multiplex PCR. The sample lists about 74,000 clones; around four fifths were seen once. This specimen consisted of PBMCs, obtained around atezolizumab (anti-PD-L1) treatment. The source is a man aged 65 to 79 with urothelial cancer.

V and J are TRBV30 and TRBJ2-7; D is perhaps TRBD2 (6 bases). Looked up from germline, CDR1 is GTSNPN and CDR2 is SVGIG (reference sequence). This CDR3 is built from 12 residues. Trimming stripped 2 bases from V and 6 bases from J, with 11 bases between. The CDR3 DNA reads as TGTGCCTGGAGTAATAGAGCGGGCGAGCAGTACTTC. It codes for CAWSNRAGEQYF.

CDR3 loop: CASSESSGGLGELFF. The CDR3 DNA is TGCGCCAGCAGTGAGTCGTCGGGGGGCCTCGGGGAGCTGTTTTTT. The chain has TRBV10-1 and TRBJ2-2; weak D call: TRBD2 (7 bases). V lost 0 bases to trimming and J lost 7 bases, with 12 bases between them. The CDR3 runs 15 residues. CDR1 and CDR2 from the germline V gene are WNHNN and SYGVQD (reference sequence).

This clone was recorded once. CDR3 DNA: TGTGCCAGCAGTTACGCAGGGGCTGAAGCTTTCTTT. This encodes CASSYAGAEAFF. The V gene is TRBV6-6, the J gene TRBJ1-1; a weak D match, TRBD1 (6 bases). There are 12 residues in the CDR3. Germline V CDR1 and CDR2: MNHNY, SVGAGI (reference sequence). Trimming cost V 2 bases and J 6 bases, with 7 bases left between them.

The chain has TRBV5-6 and TRBJ2-3, with 12 bases aligning to TRBD2. This CDR3 has 17 residues. V shed 0 bases, J shed 2 bases, and the junction held 4 bases outside the gene matches. CDR1 and CDR2 from the germline V gene are SGHDT and YYEEEE. The CDR3 loop is CASSLGLAGGYTDTQYF. DNA of the CDR3: TGTGCCAGCAGCTTGGGTCTAGCGGGAGGGTACACAGATACGCAGTATTTT.

This clone was seen just once. The V and J genes are TRBV7-9 and TRBJ2-1; 11 bases are a match to TRBD2. The germline V gene encodes CDR1 SEHNR and CDR2 FQNEAQ (reference sequence). This CDR3 comprises 14 residues. The V and J ends lost 4 bases and 10 bases, in that order; junction bases with no gene match: 6. CDR3 nucleotides: TGTGCCAGCAGCTCCCAGGGACTAGCGGTCGAGCAGTTCTTC. It specifies CASSSQGLAVEQFF.

V is TRBV28 and J is TRBJ2-7; D may be TRBD1 (6 bases). V lost 9 bases and J 3 bases, leaving 12 bases between the germline ends. The CDR3 runs 12 residues. Germline CDR1 reads MDHEN; CDR2 reads SYDVKM. The CDR3 loop is CASSTGNYEQYF. CDR3 nucleotides: TGTGCCAGTTCGACAGGAAACTACGAGCAGTACTTC.

This clone was observed a few times. V is TRBV2 and J is TRBJ2-7; the D gene is possibly TRBD1 (6 bases). Trimming shortened V by 0 bases and J by 0 bases, and 9 bases separated the two germline ends. The germline V gene has CDR1 SNHLY and CDR2 FYNNEI. The CDR3 length is 15 residues. CDR3 DNA: TGTGCCAGCAGTGAAGCGTGGGACAACTCCTACGAGCAGTACTTC. It codes for CASSEAWDNSYEQYF.

The chain carries TRBV6-1 and TRBJ2-3; D is possibly TRBD1 (6 bases). The CDR3 runs to 14 residues. The germline V gene has CDR1 MNHNS and CDR2 SASEGT. Trimming cost V 7 bases and J 2 bases, with 13 bases left between them. As DNA, the CDR3 is TGTGCCAGCAAAAGGACAGACTACACAGATACGCAGTATTTT. Protein sequence: CASKRTDYTDTQYF.

As concerns this clone: Relative to the germline gene, one junction end is altered; a read error may explain this. The chain employs TRBV18 and TRBJ1-1; the D is unclear. CDR3 length: 12 amino acids. Per the germline V gene, CDR1 is KGHSH and CDR2 is LQKENI. Here the CDR3 reads CASSPSSTKAFF. The CDR3 nucleotides read TGTGCCAGCTCACCGTCTAGCACTAAAGCTTTCTTT.

This clone was observed a handful of times. CDR3 sequence reads: CSVGGGKGEKLFF. The CDR3 bases are TGCAGCGTTGGGGGGGGAAAGGGGGAAAAACTGTTTTTT. The chain carries TRBV29-1 and TRBJ1-4, with TRBD1 as a possible D gene (5 bases). The CDR3 totals 13 residues. In germline, CDR1 is SQVTM, CDR2 ANQGSEA. V lost 4 bases, J lost 8 bases, and 14 bases lay in between.

V is TRBV5-6 and J is TRBJ2-7, with 7 bases identical to TRBD1. V was clipped by 6 bases and J by 5 bases; unmatched bases: 14. Germline V gives CDR1 SGHDT, CDR2 YYEEEE. The CDR3 has 15 amino acids. The CDR3 is CASTFPDRESHEQYF. CDR3 nucleotide sequence: TGTGCCAGCACTTTCCCAGACAGGGAGAGCCACGAGCAGTACTTC.

This clone was seen a handful of times. The chain links TRBV2 to TRBJ2-1; TRBD1 matches at 9 bases. V gave up 6 bases and J gave up 8 bases; unmatched junction bases: 8. There are 14 residues in the CDR3. Germline V gene sequence: CDR1 SNHLY, CDR2 FYNNEI. The CDR3 is CASRADGQGHEQFF. CDR3 nucleotides: TGTGCCAGCAGGGCGGACGGACAGGGGCATGAGCAGTTCTTC.

The rearrangement joins TRBV4-1 to TRBJ1-4; D possibly corresponds to TRBD1 (6 bases). Germline loops: CDR1 MGHRA, CDR2 YSYEKL. V was cut by 0 bases and J by 8 bases, with 19 bases left in between. This CDR3 spans 17 amino acids. The CDR3 coding sequence is TGCGCCAGCAGCCAAGATTCGACGGGAGGGGGTGGCGAAAAACTGTTTTTT. Translation: CASSQDSTGGGGEKLFF.

The V and J genes are TRBV6-1 and TRBJ2-4; 8 bases align to TRBD1. This CDR3 region has 13 residues. V lost 4 bases to trimming and J lost 9 bases; unmatched junction nucleotides: 5. Per the germline V gene, CDR1 is MNHNS and CDR2 is SASEGT. CDR3 sequence reads: CASSVDRVGIQYF. CDR3 DNA: TGTGCCAGCAGTGTGGACAGGGTTGGCATTCAGTACTTC.

Points on this clone: One end of the junction is discordant with germline, which a read error may explain. This chain links TRBV7-9 with TRBJ2-1, with 12 bases fitting TRBD2. CDR1 and CDR2 from the germline V gene are SEHNR and FQNEAQ (reference sequence). This CDR3 has 12 amino acids. DNA of the CDR3: TGTGCCAGCAGCGACGGACTAGCGGGATTGGTCTTC. This encodes CASSDGLAGLVF.